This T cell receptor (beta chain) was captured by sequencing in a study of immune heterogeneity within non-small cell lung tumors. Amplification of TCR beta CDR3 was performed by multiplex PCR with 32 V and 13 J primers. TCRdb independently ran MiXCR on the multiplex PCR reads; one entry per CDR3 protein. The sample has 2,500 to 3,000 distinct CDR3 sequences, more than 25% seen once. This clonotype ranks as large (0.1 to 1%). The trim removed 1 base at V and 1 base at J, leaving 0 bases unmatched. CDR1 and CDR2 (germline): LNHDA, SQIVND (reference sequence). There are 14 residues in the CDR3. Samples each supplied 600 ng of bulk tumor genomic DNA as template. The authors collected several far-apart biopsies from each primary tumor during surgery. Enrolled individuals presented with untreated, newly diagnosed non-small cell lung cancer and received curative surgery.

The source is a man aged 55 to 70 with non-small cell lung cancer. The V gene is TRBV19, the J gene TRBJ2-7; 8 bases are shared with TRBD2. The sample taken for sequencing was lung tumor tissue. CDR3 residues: CASSIASGSYEQYF. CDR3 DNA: TGTGCCAGTAGTATAGCTAGCGGGTCCTACGAGCAGTACTTC.